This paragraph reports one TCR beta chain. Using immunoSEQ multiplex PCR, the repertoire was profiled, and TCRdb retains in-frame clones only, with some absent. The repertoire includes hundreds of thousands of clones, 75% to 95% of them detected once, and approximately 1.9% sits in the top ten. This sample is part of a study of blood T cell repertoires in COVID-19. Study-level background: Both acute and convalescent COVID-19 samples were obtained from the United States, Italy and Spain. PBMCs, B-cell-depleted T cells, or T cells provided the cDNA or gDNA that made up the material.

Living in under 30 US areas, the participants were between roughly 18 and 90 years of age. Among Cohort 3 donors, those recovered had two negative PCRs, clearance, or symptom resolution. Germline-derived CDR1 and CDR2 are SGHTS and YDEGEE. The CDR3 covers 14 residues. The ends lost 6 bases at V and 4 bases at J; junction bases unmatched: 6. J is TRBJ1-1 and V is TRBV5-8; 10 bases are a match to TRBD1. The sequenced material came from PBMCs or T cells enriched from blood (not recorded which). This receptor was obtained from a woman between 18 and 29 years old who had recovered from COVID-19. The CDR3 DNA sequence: TGTGCCAGCAAATCCCGACAGGGGGCCACTGAAGCTTTCTTT. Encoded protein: CASKSRQGATEAFF.